What follows are 5 T cell receptor beta chains derived from one specimen sequenced in a study of shared clonotypes between healthy human individuals. Assay: immunoSEQ multiplex PCR; the TCRdb copy retains only in-frame clones and omits some. The data contain about 980,000 clones, 60% to 85% of them singletons. The material sequenced was memory CD4+ T cells sorted from blood. Subset of the sample: CD45RA-negative fraction. Every receptor here comes from a young man in good health.

The CDR3 reads CASSHFWGGESNQPQHF. CDR3 DNA sequence: TGTGCCAGCAGCCATTTTTGGGGGGGCGAGAGCAATCAGCCCCAGCATTTT. V gene TRBV5-6 combines with J gene TRBJ1-5; D possibly corresponds to TRBD1 (6 bases). This CDR3 comprises 17 residues. Trimming took off 4 bases at V and 1 base at J, with 18 bases between the two ends. The germline gives CDR1 SGHDT, CDR2 YYEEEE.

This chain uses TRBV11-2 with TRBJ2-5; D gene ambiguous. The germline V gene has CDR1 SGHAT and CDR2 FQNNGV. V shed 5 bases and J shed 0 bases, with 16 bases lying between them. The CDR3 runs to 16 residues. The CDR3 region has the DNA TGTGCCAGCAGCCAGGCCTCAGATCAATACCAAGAGACCCAGTACTTC. Translating it yields CASSQASDQYQETQYF.

This clone has more than one count but fewer than ten. V gene TRBV15 combines with J gene TRBJ1-4, with D maybe TRBD1 (6 bases). Trimming shortened V by 2 bases and J by 0 bases, and 16 bases separated the two germline ends. The CDR3 extends over 18 amino acids. Germline V CDR1 and CDR2: LNHNV, YYDKDF (reference sequence). The CDR3 coding sequence is TGTGCCACCAGCAGATTACCGGGACAACTTTCAACTAATGAAAAACTGTTTTTT. Protein sequence: CATSRLPGQLSTNEKLFF.

Comments on this clone: Other DNA sequences in the sample encode the same CDR3. The gene calls are TRBV19 and TRBJ1-3; a weak D match, TRBD1 (5 bases). Germline lookup yields CDR1 LNHDA and CDR2 SQIVND (reference sequence). This CDR3 spans 14 amino acids. V lost 4 bases, J lost 2 bases, and 9 bases lay in between. CDR3 sequence (DNA): TGTGCCAGTAGTAAGGGGACCGCTGGAAACACCATATATTTT. Translating gives CASSKGTAGNTIYF.

The chain links TRBV7-2 to TRBJ2-7, with 15 nucleotides matching TRBD2. CDR1 and CDR2 from the germline V gene are SGHTA and FQGNSA. J gave up 3 bases and V 4 bases, and 10 bases lay outside the gene matches. The CDR3 runs 18 residues. CDR3 amino acids: CASSSEPGLAGGYYEQYF. In DNA form, the CDR3 reads TGTGCCAGCAGCTCAGAGCCGGGACTAGCGGGAGGCTACTACGAGCAGTACTTC.